This TCR beta chain was recovered during a study of spatial heterogeneity in lung cancer (dated by TCRdb to about 2019). For context, the study as a whole: More beta-chain than alpha-chain transcripts were consistently detected, likely reflecting higher beta-chain transcript abundance. In non-small cell lung cancer, the study quantitatively compared TCR alpha and beta repertoires across several tumor regions, matched nontumor lung, and blood. Both alpha and beta chains were TCR-sequenced in approximately 200 tumor regions, about 64 matched nontumor lung samples and more than 50 PBMC samples obtained at surgery. In the raw uncorrected reads, each unique combination of TCR and UMI appeared on average more than ten times. Nonsynonymous mutation counts, determined by whole-exome sequencing of tumor tissue, were related to features of the TCR repertoire.

Reading from cysteine to phenylalanine, the CDR3 counts 15 amino acids. The read is trimmed to its CDR3 DNA, 45 bases read in frame from base 1. At the junction V is shortened by 4 bases and J by 7 bases; bases outside the gene matches: 11. Reading the germline V gene gives CDR1 MDHEN and CDR2 SYDVKM. The library was prepared using 5' RACE. Sequencing used a NextSeq 500. To allow correction of PCR and sequencing errors, the TCR library protocol tagged every TCR cDNA molecule with a unique molecular identifier. Per the authors' processing: TCR identification, UMI-based error correction and CDR3 extraction were performed with Decombinator tools. TCRs above a frequency of 2 per 1,000, corresponding to the top 1% of the tumor frequency distribution, were defined as expanded. Renyi diversity was calculated using the R vegan package after each repertoire was subsampled 100 times to 5,000 TCRs. CDR3 similarity networks were built from amino acid triplet string-kernel similarity, with CDR3s being connected when pairwise similarity was above 0.82. TCRdb passed the public sequencing reads through fastp at Q25 and MiXCR, retaining productive beta sequences. Entries are consolidated by CDR3 protein sequence, retaining the most common genes and DNA. For this entry, the V and J calls and clone size follow TCRdb and not the study's own pipeline. This sample comprises about 39,000 distinct CDR3 sequences, 5.8% of them detected only once. The biggest ten clones account for about 9.9% of the sample.

The time point label for this specimen denotes: sample taken at primary tumor resection. For TCR sequencing, whole RNA was extracted from tumor and nontumor lung tissue, or from cryopreserved PBMC samples, and no cell sorting was done. The donors were approximately 70 patients from the lung TRACERx cohort who had early-stage, untreated non-small cell lung cancer. A patient was chosen for TCR sequencing only when enough RNA was available from at least two tumor regions. This clonotype was seen ten or more times. Its antigen is currently not known. Base qualities are not recorded, but no much larger clone differs from it by a single base. The study at large found these results: Ubiquitous expanded tumor TCRs showed up in blood more often at tumor resection than at routine follow-up. Additional single-cell paired TCR alpha and beta sequencing was considered necessary to confirm, at a functional level, the hypothesis that regional TCRs recognize regional mutations.

This clonotype was sampled from a male donor with early-stage non-small cell lung cancer. The sample was PBMCs, taken at surgery. Rearrangement joined TRBV28 to TRBJ1-2, with 8 bases in between that match TRBD1. The sequenced DNA is TGTGCCAGCAGTTCTGGACAGGGAAGGGACTCTGGCTACACCTTC. Its translation reads: CASSSGQGRDSGYTF.